Described below is a single T cell receptor (beta chain) sequence and its context. This sample is part of a study of OX40 agonist ivuxolimab in advanced cancers. Germline V gene sequence: CDR1 MDHEN, CDR2 SYDVKM. V was pared by 5 bases and J by 9 bases, with 17 bases between. This CDR3 spans 13 amino acids. The table came from immunoSEQ multiplex PCR; TCRdb's copy has only in-frame clones and leaves some out. The repertoire includes about 36,000 clones, about 77% of them detected once, and about 19% sits in the top ten. The V call is TRBV28, the J call TRBJ2-7; possible D gene TRBD1, 5 bases. The TCR comes from an adult with an advanced solid tumor such as melanoma, head and neck, liver or kidney cancer. Material: CD4+ or CD8+ T cells sorted from blood, obtained in a trial of the OX40 agonist ivuxolimab. This CDR3 reads CASSAILRDLQYF. CDR3 nucleotides: TGTGCCAGCAGTGCCATCCTCAGGGATCTGCAGTACTTC.